This T cell receptor beta chain was found in a study of cytomegalovirus exposure and HLA in healthy donors. Regarding this clone: As yet, its antigen is unknown.

Study-level points and caveats: Presence/absence analysis assumed near-uniform sequencing depth across donors. Clonal expansion, a later analysis showed, was greater in HLA-associated TCR beta chains than in equally common others. Indistinguishability led to the exclusion of some V segments, TRBV6-2 and TRBV6-3 included.

Primers: 60 Vbeta forward and 13 Jbeta reverse. Libraries were prepared by immunoSEQ multiplex PCR; TCRdb keeps only in-frame clonotypes and omits some of them. The sample has some 190,000 clones, approximately 80% seen once. Trimming at V came to 5 bases and at J to 2 bases, leaving 5 bases not matched to a gene. This CDR3 is built from 14 residues. Germline V lookup: CDR1 MNHEY, CDR2 SVGAGI. Nominally healthy donors were sampled, though unrecorded immune exposures were likely. This receptor was obtained from a man in his late teens or twenties in good health and CMV-seronegative. Material: PBMCs. The rearrangement uses TRBV6-5 and TRBJ1-2; 7 nucleotides agree with TRBD1. CDR3 DNA sequence: TGTGCCAGCAGTGTCGGACAGGACAACTATGGCTACACCTTC. It codes for CASSVGQDNYGYTF.